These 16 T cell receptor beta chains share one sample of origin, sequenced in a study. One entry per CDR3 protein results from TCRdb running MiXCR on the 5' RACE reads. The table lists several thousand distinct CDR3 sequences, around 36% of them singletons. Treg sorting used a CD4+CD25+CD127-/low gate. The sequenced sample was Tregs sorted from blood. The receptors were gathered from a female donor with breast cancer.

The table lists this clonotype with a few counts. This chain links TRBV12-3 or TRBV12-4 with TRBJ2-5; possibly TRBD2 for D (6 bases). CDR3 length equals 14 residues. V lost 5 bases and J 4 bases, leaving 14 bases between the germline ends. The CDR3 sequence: CASSPTGLRETQYF. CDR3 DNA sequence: TGTGCCAGCAGTCCTACGGGACTCCGAGAGACCCAGTACTTC.

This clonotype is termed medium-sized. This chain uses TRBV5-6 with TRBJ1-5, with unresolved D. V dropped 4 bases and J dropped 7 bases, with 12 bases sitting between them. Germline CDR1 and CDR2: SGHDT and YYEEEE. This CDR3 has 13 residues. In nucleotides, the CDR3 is TGTGCCAGCAGCGGTGGGGTGAAGCAGCCCCAGCATTTT. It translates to CASSGGVKQPQHF.

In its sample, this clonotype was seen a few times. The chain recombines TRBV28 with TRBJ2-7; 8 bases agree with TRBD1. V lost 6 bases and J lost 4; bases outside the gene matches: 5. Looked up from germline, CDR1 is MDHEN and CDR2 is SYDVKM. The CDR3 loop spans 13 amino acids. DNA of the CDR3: TGTGCCAGCAGGGAGGGACAGGAGTACGAGCAGTACTTC. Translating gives CASREGQEYEQYF.

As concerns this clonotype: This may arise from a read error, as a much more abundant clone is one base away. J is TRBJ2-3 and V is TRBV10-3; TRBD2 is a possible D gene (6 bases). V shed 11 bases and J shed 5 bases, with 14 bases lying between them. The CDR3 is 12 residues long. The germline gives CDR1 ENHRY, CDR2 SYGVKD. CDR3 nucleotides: TGTGCCCCGAGGGGCGGGGTAGATACGCAGTATTTT. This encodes CAPRGGVDTQYF.

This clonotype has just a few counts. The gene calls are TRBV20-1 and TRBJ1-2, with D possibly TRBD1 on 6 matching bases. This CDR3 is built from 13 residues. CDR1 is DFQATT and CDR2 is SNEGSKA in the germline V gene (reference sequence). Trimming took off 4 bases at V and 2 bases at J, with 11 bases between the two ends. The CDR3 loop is CSAKQGLNYGYTF. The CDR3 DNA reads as TGCAGTGCTAAACAGGGTCTGAACTATGGCTACACCTTC.

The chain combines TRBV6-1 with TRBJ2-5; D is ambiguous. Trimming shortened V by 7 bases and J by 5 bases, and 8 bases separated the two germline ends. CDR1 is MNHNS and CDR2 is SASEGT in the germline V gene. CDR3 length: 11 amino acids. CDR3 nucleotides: TGTGCCAGCACTCCCCGGGAGACCCAGTACTTC. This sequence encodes CASTPRETQYF.

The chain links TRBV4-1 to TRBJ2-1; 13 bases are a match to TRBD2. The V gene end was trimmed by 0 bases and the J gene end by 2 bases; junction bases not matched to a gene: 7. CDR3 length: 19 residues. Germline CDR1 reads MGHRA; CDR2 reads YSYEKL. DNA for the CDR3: TGCGCCAGCAGCCAAGATAGGGGACTAGCGGGAAAAACCTACAATGAGCAGTTCTTC. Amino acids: CASSQDRGLAGKTYNEQFF.

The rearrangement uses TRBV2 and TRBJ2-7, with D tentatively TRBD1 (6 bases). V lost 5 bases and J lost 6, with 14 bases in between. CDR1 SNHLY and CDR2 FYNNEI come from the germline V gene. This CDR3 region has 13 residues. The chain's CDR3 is CASSIIQGGEQYV. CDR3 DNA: TGTGCCAGCAGTATTATACAGGGTGGCGAGCAGTACGTC.

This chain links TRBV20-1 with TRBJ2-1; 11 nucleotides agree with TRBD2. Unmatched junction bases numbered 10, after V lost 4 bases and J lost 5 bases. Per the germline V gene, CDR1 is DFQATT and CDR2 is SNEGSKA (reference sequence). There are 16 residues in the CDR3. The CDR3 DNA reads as TGCAGTGCTATCAGACTTAGCGGGGGGGTCCACAATGAGCAGTTCTTC. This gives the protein CSAIRLSGGVHNEQFF.

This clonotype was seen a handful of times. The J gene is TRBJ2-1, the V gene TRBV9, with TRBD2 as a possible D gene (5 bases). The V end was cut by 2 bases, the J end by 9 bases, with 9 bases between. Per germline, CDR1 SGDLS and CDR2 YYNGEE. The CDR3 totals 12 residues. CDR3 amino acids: CASSVTGIEQFF. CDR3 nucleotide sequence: TGTGCCAGCAGCGTTACGGGGATTGAGCAGTTCTTC.

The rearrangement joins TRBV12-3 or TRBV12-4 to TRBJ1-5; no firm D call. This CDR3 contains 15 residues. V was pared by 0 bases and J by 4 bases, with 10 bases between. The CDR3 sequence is CASSLAGGGNQPQHF. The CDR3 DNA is TGTGCCAGCAGTTTAGCTGGCGGTGGGAATCAGCCCCAGCATTTT.

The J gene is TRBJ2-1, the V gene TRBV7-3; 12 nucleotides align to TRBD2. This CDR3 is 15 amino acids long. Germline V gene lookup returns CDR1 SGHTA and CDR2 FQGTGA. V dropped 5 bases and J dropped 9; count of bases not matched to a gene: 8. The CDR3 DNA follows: TGTGCCAGCAGCCCCACTAGCGGGAGGATGGGTGAGCAGTTCTTC. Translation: CASSPTSGRMGEQFF.

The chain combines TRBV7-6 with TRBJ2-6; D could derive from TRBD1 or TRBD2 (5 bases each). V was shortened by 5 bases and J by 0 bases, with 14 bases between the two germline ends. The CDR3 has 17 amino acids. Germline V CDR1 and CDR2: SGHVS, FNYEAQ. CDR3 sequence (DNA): TGTGCCAGCAGCCCCGGGGCCGCGAACTCTGGGGCCAACGTCCTGACTTTC. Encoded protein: CASSPGAANSGANVLTF.

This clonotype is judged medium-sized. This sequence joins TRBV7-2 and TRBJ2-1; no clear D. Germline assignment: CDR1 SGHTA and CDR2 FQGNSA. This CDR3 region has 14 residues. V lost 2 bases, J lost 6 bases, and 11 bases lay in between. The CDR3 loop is CASSLLGVGNEQFF. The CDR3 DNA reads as TGTGCCAGCAGCTTATTAGGAGTTGGCAATGAGCAGTTCTTC.

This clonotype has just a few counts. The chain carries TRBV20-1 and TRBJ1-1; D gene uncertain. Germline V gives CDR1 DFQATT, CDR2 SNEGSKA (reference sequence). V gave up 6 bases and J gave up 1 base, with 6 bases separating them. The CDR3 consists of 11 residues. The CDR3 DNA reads TGCAGTGCGGATAAGAACACTGAAGCTTTCTTT. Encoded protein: CSADKNTEAFF.

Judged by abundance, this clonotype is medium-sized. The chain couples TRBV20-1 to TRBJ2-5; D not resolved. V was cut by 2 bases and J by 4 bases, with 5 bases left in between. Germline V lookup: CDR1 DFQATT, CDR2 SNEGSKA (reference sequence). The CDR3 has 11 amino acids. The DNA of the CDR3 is TGCAGTGCTAGATTAGGAGAGACCCAGTACTTC. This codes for CSARLGETQYF.